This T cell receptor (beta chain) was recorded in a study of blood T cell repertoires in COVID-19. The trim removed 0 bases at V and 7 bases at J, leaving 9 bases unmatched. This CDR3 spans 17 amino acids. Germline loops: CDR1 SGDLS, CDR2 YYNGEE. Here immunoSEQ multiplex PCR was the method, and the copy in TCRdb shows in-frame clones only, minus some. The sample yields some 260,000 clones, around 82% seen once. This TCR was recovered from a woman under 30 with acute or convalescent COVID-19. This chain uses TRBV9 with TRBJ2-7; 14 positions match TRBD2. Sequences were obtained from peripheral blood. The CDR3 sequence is CASSVGALGLAGGEQYF. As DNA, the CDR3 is TGTGCCAGCAGCGTAGGGGCCCTAGGACTAGCGGGAGGAGAGCAGTACTTC.